This TCR beta chain was found in a study of blood T cell repertoires in COVID-19. Everyone who took part was about 18 to 90 years old, and they came from 24 US areas. The germline V gene has CDR1 MDHEN and CDR2 SYDVKM. The ends lost 9 bases at V and 0 bases at J; junction bases unmatched: 4. The CDR3 is 13 amino acids. Per the original methods: Nucleated cell counts were estimated from reference gene primer amplification. Here immunoSEQ multiplex PCR was the method, and the copy in TCRdb shows in-frame clones only, minus some. The V and J calls and the clone size are those of that table, but D and trimming were determined from the DNA. The table shows 400,000 to 450,000 clones, with 80% to 90% occurring only once.

Material for sequencing was PBMCs or T cells enriched from blood (not recorded which). The rearrangement joins TRBV28 to TRBJ1-1; 7 bases agree with TRBD1. This clonotype was obtained from a man younger than 45 who had recovered from COVID-19. The CDR3 sequence: CASADRMNTEAFF. The CDR3 coding sequence is TGTGCCAGTGCGGACAGGATGAACACTGAAGCTTTCTTT.